A selection of T cell receptor beta chains follows, all from one sample in a study of T cells in tuberculosis. The data were produced by immunoSEQ multiplex PCR, yet TCRdb's version contains in-frame clones alone and is incomplete. The profile shows 35,000 to 50,000 clones, about 94% of them singletons. The specimen sequenced was PBMCs. The receptors here all came from a donor aged 10-30 years with latent tuberculosis or without tuberculosis infection. Some clones in this sample may be carry-over from other donors' samples. Both conserved end residues are part of each CDR3. D genes are given only for firm matches. Clone size, where shown, is once, few, many, or a class for clones that have expanded.

size: -; D: -; V: TRBV19; J: TRBJ1-4; DNA: TGTGCCACCACCTCGGACACTCGGGAAAAACTGTTTTTT; CDR3: CATTSDTREKLFF
size: -; D: TRBD2; V: TRBV12-5; J: TRBJ2-5; DNA: TGTGCTAGTGGTTTGGTACTCGGTAGCGGGGCCCAAGAGACCCAGTACTTC; CDR3: CASGLVLGSGAQETQYF
size: -; D: TRBD1; V: TRBV5-1; J: TRBJ2-5; DNA: TGCGCCAGTAAGACAGGGTTGGAGACCCAGTACTTC; CDR3: CASKTGLETQYF
size: -; D: -; V: TRBV4-3; J: TRBJ2-2; DNA: TGCGCCAGCAGCTATAAGCCGCGGAACACCGGGGAGCTGTTTTTT; CDR3: CASSYKPRNTGELFF
size: -; D: TRBD2; V: TRBV27; J: TRBJ2-7; DNA: TGTGCCAGCAGTTCATCCTCCCTTACTAGCGGGAGACTCTACGAGCAGTACTTC; CDR3: CASSSSSLTSGRLYEQYF
size: -; D: TRBD2; V: TRBV7-9; J: TRBJ2-3; DNA: TGTGCCAGCAGCCAACCGGGACTAGTCAGTACAGATACGCAGTATTTT; CDR3: CASSQPGLVSTDTQYF
size: -; D: TRBD1; V: TRBV13; J: TRBJ1-5; DNA: TGTGCCAGCAGCATGACAGGGGGCTCCAATCAGCCCCAGCATTTT; CDR3: CASSMTGGSNQPQHF
size: few; D: -; V: TRBV7-2; J: TRBJ2-1; DNA: TGTGCCAGCAGCTTTTTAGGTACCGGGACACGTTACAATGAGCAGTTCTTC; CDR3: CASSFLGTGTRYNEQFF
size: -; D: TRBD1; V: TRBV7-2; J: TRBJ2-6; DNA: TGTGCCAGCAGCTTAGTGCGACAGGGGTTTTCTGGGGCCAACGTCCTGACTTTC; CDR3: CASSLVRQGFSGANVLTF
size: -; D: TRBD1; V: TRBV19; J: TRBJ1-1; DNA: TGTGCCATTCGAACGGGGACAGGGGTTACTGAAGCTTTCTTT; CDR3: CAIRTGTGVTEAFF
size: -; D: TRBD2; V: TRBV28; J: TRBJ2-4; DNA: TGTGCCAGCAGAGGACTAGCGGATTACTTCGAAAACATTCAGTACTTC; CDR3: CASRGLADYFENIQYF
size: -; D: -; V: TRBV6-6; J: TRBJ2-2; DNA: TGTGCCAGCGTCCCGGGTTCGAACACCGGGGAGCTGTTTTTT; CDR3: CASVPGSNTGELFF
size: once; D: -; V: TRBV7-9; J: TRBJ1-1; DNA: TGTGCCAGCAGCTCCGGTTTCACTGAAGCTTTCTTT; CDR3: CASSSGFTEAFF
size: -; D: -; V: TRBV5-1; J: TRBJ2-3; DNA: -; CDR3: CASSLVGSGSAYF
size: -; D: -; V: TRBV4-2; J: TRBJ2-7; DNA: TGTGCCAGCAGCCAAGATGTACGCAGAACCTACGAGCAGTACTTC; CDR3: CASSQDVRRTYEQYF
size: -; D: TRBD1; V: TRBV19; J: TRBJ1-2; DNA: TGTGCCAGTAGCAGACAGGGAGGTAACTATGGCTACACCTTC; CDR3: CASSRQGGNYGYTF
size: -; D: -; V: TRBV19; J: TRBJ1-3; DNA: TGTGCCAGTAGTACCGGGGGAGTTGGCTCTGGAAACACCATATATTTT; CDR3: CASSTGGVGSGNTIYF
size: -; D: -; V: TRBV4-3; J: TRBJ1-1; DNA: TGCGCCAGCAGCCAAGCTGTATCCGAGTATGCTGAAGCTTTCTTT; CDR3: CASSQAVSEYAEAFF
size: -; D: -; V: TRBV6-1; J: TRBJ1-1; DNA: TGTGCCAGCAGTCCTCTCTTCAGGGGCAACACTGAAGCTTTCTTT; CDR3: CASSPLFRGNTEAFF
size: -; D: TRBD2; V: TRBV9; J: TRBJ2-1; DNA: TGTGCCAGCAGCGACCAACGTAGCGGGGGGATAGAGCAGTTCTTC; CDR3: CASSDQRSGGIEQFF
size: -; D: -; V: TRBV19; J: TRBJ1-4; DNA: TGTGCCAGTAGTATTCGGGAAGGCCTTGCAACTAATGAAAAACTGTTTTTT; CDR3: CASSIREGLATNEKLFF
size: -; D: -; V: TRBV5-1; J: TRBJ1-1; DNA: TGCGCCAGCAGCTTGGCCAGTGGCACTGAAGCTTTCTTT; CDR3: CASSLASGTEAFF
size: -; D: -; V: TRBV5-4; J: TRBJ2-7; DNA: TGTGCCAGCAGCCCATGGGGCATAACCTACGAGCAGTACTTC; CDR3: CASSPWGITYEQYF
size: once; D: -; V: TRBV19; J: TRBJ1-5; DNA: TGTGCCAGTAGTACTCGGGAGGGACTTCGAAATCAGCCCCAGCATTTT; CDR3: CASSTREGLRNQPQHF
size: -; D: TRBD1; V: TRBV28; J: TRBJ1-1; DNA: TGTGCCAGCAGTCCACCAGGGGGGCTCGGCACTGAAGCTTTCTTT; CDR3: CASSPPGGLGTEAFF
size: -; D: TRBD1; V: TRBV6-1; J: TRBJ1-4; DNA: TGTGCCAGCAGACGACAGGGGCCTAATGAAAAACTGTTTTTT; CDR3: CASRRQGPNEKLFF
size: -; D: TRBD2; V: TRBV10-3; J: TRBJ2-1; DNA: TGTGCCATCAGTGAGTCGTGGGAGGGCCGGGGTAATGAGCAGTTCTTC; CDR3: CAISESWEGRGNEQFF
size: -; D: -; V: TRBV19; J: TRBJ1-2; DNA: TGTGCCAGTACCCTAGCGGATGCATCCTATGGCTACACCTTC; CDR3: CASTLADASYGYTF
size: -; D: -; V: TRBV7-6; J: TRBJ1-1; DNA: TGTGCCAGCAGCAGAGGACAAAACACTGAAGCTTTCTTT; CDR3: CASSRGQNTEAFF
size: -; D: TRBD2; V: TRBV7-2; J: TRBJ2-7; DNA: TGTGCCAGCAGCACCGGGACTAGGATCTACGAGCAGTACTTC; CDR3: CASSTGTRIYEQYF
size: -; D: TRBD2; V: TRBV11-2; J: TRBJ2-3; DNA: TGTGCCAGCAGCCCTGGGGCTAGCGGGAACGGGAGGACAGATACGCAGTATTTT; CDR3: CASSPGASGNGRTDTQYF
size: -; D: TRBD1; V: TRBV10-1; J: TRBJ2-1; DNA: TGCGCCAGCAGTGATGTCGGGACAGGGATCAATGAGCAGTTCTTC; CDR3: CASSDVGTGINEQFF
size: -; D: -; V: TRBV7-8; J: TRBJ2-4; DNA: TGTGCCAGCAGCTTAGCGTTAGCCTCTAAAAACATTCAGTACTTC; CDR3: CASSLALASKNIQYF
size: -; D: -; V: TRBV18; J: TRBJ1-1; DNA: TGTGCCAGCTCACCCAGTAGGGATAGGGGCACTGAAGCTTTCTTT; CDR3: CASSPSRDRGTEAFF
size: -; D: TRBD1; V: TRBV4-3; J: TRBJ2-7; DNA: TGCGCCAGCAGCCGACGTCTGGGACAGGGGGTCTACGAGCAGTACTTC; CDR3: CASSRRLGQGVYEQYF
size: -; D: TRBD1; V: TRBV11-3; J: TRBJ2-1; DNA: TGTGCCAGCAGCTTCGGACAGGGTGACTACAATGAGCAGTTCTTC; CDR3: CASSFGQGDYNEQFF
size: -; D: TRBD2; V: TRBV27; J: TRBJ2-7; DNA: TGTGCCAGCAGTACTACTAGCGGGATACCGCCCTACGAGCAGTACTTC; CDR3: CASSTTSGIPPYEQYF
size: -; D: -; V: TRBV7-2; J: TRBJ2-2; DNA: TGTGCCAGCAGCTTAGTGACAGTAACCGGGGAGCTGTTTTTT; CDR3: CASSLVTVTGELFF
size: -; D: TRBD2; V: TRBV28; J: TRBJ2-3; DNA: TGTGCCAGCAGTTTACATCCAGCGGGAGGTTCGGATACGCAGTATTTT; CDR3: CASSLHPAGGSDTQYF
size: once; D: TRBD1; V: TRBV28; J: TRBJ2-7; DNA: TGTGCCAGCAGATGGACCGGGACAGCCTACGAGCAGTACTTC; CDR3: CASRWTGTAYEQYF
size: -; D: TRBD1; V: TRBV4-1; J: TRBJ1-2; DNA: TGCGCCAGCAGCCATGAGGACAGGAACTATGGCTACACCTTC; CDR3: CASSHEDRNYGYTF
size: -; D: TRBD1; V: TRBV10-1; J: TRBJ2-2; DNA: TGCGCCAGCAGTGATTCAGGCCAGGGGGTGAACACCGGGGAGCTGTTTTTT; CDR3: CASSDSGQGVNTGELFF
size: -; D: -; V: TRBV5-1; J: TRBJ2-2; DNA: TGCGCCAGCAGCCCGACAGTAACCGGGGAGCTGTTTTTT; CDR3: CASSPTVTGELFF
size: -; D: -; V: TRBV7-3; J: TRBJ1-1; DNA: TGTGCCAGCAGCTTAGCGGCAGAGGGGGAGAACACTGAAGCTTTCTTT; CDR3: CASSLAAEGENTEAFF
size: -; D: -; V: TRBV27; J: TRBJ1-2; DNA: TGTGCCAGCGCCCTTATCAGAGACTGGGACTATGGCTACACCTTC; CDR3: CASALIRDWDYGYTF